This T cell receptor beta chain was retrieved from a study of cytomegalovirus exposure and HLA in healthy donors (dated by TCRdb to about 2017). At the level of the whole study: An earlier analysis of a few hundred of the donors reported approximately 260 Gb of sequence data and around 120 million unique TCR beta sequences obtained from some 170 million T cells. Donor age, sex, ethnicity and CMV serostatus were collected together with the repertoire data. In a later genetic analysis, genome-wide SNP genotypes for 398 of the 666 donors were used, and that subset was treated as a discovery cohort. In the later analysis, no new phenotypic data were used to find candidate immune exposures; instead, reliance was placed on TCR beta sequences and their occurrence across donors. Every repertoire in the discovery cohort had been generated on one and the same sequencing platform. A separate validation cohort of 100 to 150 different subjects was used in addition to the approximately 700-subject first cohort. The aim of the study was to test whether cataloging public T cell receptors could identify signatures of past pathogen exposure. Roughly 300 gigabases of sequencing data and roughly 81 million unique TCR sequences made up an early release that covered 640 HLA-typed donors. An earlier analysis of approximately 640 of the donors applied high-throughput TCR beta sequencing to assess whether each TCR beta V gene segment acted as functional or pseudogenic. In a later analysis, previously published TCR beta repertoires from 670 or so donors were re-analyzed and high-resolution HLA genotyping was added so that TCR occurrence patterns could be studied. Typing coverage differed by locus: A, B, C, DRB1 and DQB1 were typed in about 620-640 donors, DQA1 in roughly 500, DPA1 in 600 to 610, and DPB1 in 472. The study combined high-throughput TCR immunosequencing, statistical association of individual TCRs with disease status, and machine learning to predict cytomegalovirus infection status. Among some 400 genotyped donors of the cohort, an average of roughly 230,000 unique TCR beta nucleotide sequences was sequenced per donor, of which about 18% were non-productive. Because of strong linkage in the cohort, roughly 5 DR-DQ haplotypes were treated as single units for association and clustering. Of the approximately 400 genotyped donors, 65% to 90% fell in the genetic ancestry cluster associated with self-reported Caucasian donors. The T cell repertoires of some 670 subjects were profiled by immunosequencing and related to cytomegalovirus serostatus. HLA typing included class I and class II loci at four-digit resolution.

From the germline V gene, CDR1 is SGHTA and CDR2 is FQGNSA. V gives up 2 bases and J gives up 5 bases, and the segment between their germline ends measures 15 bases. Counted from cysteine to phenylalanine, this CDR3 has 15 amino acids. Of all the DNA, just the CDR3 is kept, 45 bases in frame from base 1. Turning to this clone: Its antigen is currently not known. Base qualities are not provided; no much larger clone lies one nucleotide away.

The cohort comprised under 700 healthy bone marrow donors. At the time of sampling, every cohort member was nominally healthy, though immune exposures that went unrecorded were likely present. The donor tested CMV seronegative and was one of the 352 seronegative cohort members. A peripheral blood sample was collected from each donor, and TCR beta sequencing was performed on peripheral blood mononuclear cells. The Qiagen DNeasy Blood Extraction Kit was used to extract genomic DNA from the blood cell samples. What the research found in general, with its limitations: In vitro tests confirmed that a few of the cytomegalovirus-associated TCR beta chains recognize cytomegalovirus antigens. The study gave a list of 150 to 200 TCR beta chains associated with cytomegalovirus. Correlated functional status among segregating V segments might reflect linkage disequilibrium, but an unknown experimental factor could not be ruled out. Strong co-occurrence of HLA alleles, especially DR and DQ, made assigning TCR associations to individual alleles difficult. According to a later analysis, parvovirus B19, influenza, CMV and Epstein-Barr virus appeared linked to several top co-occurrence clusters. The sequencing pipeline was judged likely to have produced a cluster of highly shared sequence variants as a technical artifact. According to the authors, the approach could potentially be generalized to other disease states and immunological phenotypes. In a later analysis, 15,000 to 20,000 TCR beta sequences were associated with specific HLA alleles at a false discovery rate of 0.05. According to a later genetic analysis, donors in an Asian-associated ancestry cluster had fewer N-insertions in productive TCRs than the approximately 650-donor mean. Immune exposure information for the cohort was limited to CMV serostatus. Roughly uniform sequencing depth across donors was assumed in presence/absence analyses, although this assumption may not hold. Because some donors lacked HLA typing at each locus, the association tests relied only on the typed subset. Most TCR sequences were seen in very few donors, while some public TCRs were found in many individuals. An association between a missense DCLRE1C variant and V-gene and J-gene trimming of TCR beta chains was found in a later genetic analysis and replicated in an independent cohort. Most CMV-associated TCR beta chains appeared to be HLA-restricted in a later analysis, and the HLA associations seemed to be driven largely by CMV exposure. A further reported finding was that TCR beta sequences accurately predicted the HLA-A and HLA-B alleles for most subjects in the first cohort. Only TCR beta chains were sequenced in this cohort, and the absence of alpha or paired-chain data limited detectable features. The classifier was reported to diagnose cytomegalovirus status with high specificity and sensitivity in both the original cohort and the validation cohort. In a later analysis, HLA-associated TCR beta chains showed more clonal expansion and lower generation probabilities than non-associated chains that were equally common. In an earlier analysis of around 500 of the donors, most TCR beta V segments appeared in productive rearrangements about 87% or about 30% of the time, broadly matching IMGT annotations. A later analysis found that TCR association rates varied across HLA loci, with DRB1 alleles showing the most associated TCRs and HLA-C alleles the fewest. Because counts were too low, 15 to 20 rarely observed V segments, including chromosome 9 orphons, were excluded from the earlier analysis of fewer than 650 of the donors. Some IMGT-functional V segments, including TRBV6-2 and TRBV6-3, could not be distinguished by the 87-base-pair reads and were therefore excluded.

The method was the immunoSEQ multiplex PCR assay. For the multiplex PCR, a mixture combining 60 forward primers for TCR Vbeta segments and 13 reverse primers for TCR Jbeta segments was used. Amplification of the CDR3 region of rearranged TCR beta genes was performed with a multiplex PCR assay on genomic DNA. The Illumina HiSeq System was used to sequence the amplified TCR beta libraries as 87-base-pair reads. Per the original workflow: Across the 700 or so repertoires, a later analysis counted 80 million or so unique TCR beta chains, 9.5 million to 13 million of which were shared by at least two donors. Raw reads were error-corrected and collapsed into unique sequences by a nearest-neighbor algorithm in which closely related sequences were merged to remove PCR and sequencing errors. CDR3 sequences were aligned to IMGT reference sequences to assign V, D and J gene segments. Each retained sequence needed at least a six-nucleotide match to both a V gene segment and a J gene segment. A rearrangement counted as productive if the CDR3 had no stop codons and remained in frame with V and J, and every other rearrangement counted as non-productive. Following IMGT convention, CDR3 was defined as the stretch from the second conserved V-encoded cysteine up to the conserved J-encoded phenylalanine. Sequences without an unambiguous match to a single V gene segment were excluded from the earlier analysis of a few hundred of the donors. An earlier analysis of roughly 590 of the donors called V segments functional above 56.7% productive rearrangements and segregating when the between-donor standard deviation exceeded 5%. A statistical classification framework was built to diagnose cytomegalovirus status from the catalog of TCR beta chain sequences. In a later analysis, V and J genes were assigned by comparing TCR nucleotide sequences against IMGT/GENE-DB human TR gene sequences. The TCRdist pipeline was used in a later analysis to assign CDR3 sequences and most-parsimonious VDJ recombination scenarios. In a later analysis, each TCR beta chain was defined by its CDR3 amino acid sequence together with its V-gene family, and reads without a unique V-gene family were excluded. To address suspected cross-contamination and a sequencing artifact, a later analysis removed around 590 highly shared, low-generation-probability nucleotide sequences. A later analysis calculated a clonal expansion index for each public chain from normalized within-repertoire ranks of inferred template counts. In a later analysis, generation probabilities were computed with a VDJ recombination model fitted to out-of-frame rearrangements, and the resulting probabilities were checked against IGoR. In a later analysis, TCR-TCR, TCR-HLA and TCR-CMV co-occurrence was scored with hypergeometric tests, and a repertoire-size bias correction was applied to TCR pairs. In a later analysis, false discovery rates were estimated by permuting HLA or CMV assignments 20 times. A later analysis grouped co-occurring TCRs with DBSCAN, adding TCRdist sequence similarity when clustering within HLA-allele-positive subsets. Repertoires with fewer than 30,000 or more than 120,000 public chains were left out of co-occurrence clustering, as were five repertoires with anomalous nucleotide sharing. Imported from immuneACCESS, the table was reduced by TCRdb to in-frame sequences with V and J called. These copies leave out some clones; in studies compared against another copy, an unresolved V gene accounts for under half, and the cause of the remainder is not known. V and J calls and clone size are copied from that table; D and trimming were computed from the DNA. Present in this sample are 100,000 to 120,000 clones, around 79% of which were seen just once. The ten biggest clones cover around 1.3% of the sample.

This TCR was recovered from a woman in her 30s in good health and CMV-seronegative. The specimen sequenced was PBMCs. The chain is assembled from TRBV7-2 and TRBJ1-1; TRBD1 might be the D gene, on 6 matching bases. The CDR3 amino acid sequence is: CASSLTGGRGTEAFF. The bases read TGTGCCAGCAGCTTAACGGGGGGCCGGGGGACTGAAGCTTTCTTT.